Listed below are T cell receptor beta chains from one sample, sequenced in a study of T cells in localized non-small cell lung cancer. Generated by immunoSEQ multiplex PCR, the TCRdb table keeps only in-frame clones and is missing some. The table includes 90,000 to 100,000 clones, roughly 93% detected once. This specimen consisted of PBMCs, obtained before any cancer treatment. These TCRs come from a woman aged 40 to 75 with stage II squamous cell lung carcinoma. Both conserved end residues are part of each CDR3. A D gene is named only where the DNA matches it firmly. Rows may omit the clone size; those that give it use once, few, many or a size class.

V gene: TRBV19
D gene: NA
clone size: NA
J gene: TRBJ2-5
CDR3 protein: CAAGKQETQYF
CDR3 DNA: TGTGCTGCGGGTAAACAAGAGACCCAGTACTTC

V gene: TRBV7-8
D gene: NA
clone size: NA
J gene: TRBJ1-6
CDR3 protein: CASSLSGAPLHF
CDR3 DNA: TGTGCCAGCAGTCTTTCAGGTGCACCCCTCCACTTT

V gene: TRBV11-2
D gene: NA
clone size: NA
J gene: TRBJ1-2
CDR3 protein: CASSGHPRGYTF
CDR3 DNA: TGTGCCAGCAGCGGACACCCTCGGGGCTACACCTTC

V gene: TRBV2
D gene: TRBD1
clone size: NA
J gene: TRBJ1-2
CDR3 protein: CASSGRMTGENYGYTF
CDR3 DNA: TGTGCCAGCAGTGGTAGGATGACAGGGGAGAACTATGGCTACACCTTC

V gene: TRBV6-1
D gene: NA
clone size: NA
J gene: TRBJ1-4
CDR3 protein: CASRHVGEKLFF
CDR3 DNA: TGTGCCAGCAGACACGTGGGTGAAAAACTGTTTTTT

V gene: TRBV6-6
D gene: NA
clone size: NA
J gene: TRBJ2-2
CDR3 protein: CASSPVRENTGELFF
CDR3 DNA: TGTGCCAGCAGTCCCGTCAGGGAAAACACCGGGGAGCTGTTTTTT

V gene: TRBV10-2
D gene: TRBD1
clone size: NA
J gene: TRBJ2-7
CDR3 protein: CASRPGTGFDEQYF
CDR3 DNA: TGCGCCAGCAGACCCGGGACAGGGTTCGACGAGCAGTACTTC

V gene: TRBV6-1
D gene: NA
clone size: NA
J gene: TRBJ2-3
CDR3 protein: CASTSSDRDTQYF
CDR3 DNA: TGTGCCAGCACCTCTTCAGACCGGGATACGCAGTATTTT

V gene: TRBV30
D gene: TRBD2
clone size: NA
J gene: TRBJ2-1
CDR3 protein: CAWSVNSAGGGFF
CDR3 DNA: TGTGCCTGGAGTGTAAATTCGGCGGGGGGAGGCTTCTTC

V gene: TRBV6-5
D gene: TRBD2
clone size: NA
J gene: TRBJ2-7
CDR3 protein: CASSTQVGGSEQYF
CDR3 DNA: TGTGCCAGCAGTACCCAGGTGGGGGGGTCCGAGCAGTACTTC

V gene: TRBV27
D gene: NA
clone size: NA
J gene: TRBJ1-5
CDR3 protein: CASSFDNNQPQHF
CDR3 DNA: TGTGCCAGCAGTTTTGACAACAATCAGCCCCAGCATTTT

V gene: TRBV30
D gene: NA
clone size: NA
J gene: TRBJ1-1
CDR3 protein: CAWSLRRQPGAFF
CDR3 DNA: TGTGCCTGGAGTCTGAGGCGCCAACCCGGAGCTTTCTTT

V gene: TRBV5-4
D gene: TRBD2
clone size: NA
J gene: TRBJ2-1
CDR3 protein: CASSLAGTSYNEQFF
CDR3 DNA: TGTGCCAGCAGCCTAGCGGGCACAAGTTACAATGAGCAGTTCTTC

V gene: TRBV10-2
D gene: NA
clone size: NA
J gene: TRBJ1-1
CDR3 protein: CASSETTSLNTEAFF
CDR3 DNA: TGCGCCAGCAGTGAGACCACCAGTTTGAACACTGAAGCTTTCTTT

V gene: TRBV5-8
D gene: NA
clone size: NA
J gene: TRBJ1-2
CDR3 protein: CASSSQVNYGYTF
CDR3 DNA: TGTGCCAGCAGCTCTCAAGTGAACTATGGCTACACCTTC

V gene: TRBV7-6
D gene: NA
clone size: NA
J gene: TRBJ1-1
CDR3 protein: CASSKNRLGTEAFF
CDR3 DNA: TGTGCCAGCAGCAAAAACAGGTTAGGGACTGAAGCTTTCTTT

V gene: TRBV11-2
D gene: NA
clone size: NA
J gene: TRBJ1-4
CDR3 protein: CASRAFRSPATNEKLFF
CDR3 DNA: TGTGCCAGCAGGGCCTTTCGCTCCCCTGCAACTAATGAAAAACTGTTTTTT

V gene: TRBV28
D gene: NA
clone size: NA
J gene: TRBJ1-1
CDR3 protein: CASSLPRPFAEAFF
CDR3 DNA: TGTGCCAGCAGTTTACCCAGACCCTTTGCTGAAGCTTTCTTT

V gene: TRBV7-7
D gene: NA
clone size: NA
J gene: TRBJ2-7
CDR3 protein: CASSPGARTNEQYF
CDR3 DNA: TGTGCCAGCAGTCCCGGGGCGAGGACTAACGAGCAGTACTTC

V gene: TRBV19
D gene: TRBD1
clone size: NA
J gene: TRBJ1-6
CDR3 protein: CASSRGDSPTSWSPLHF
CDR3 DNA: TGTGCCAGTAGTAGAGGGGACAGCCCTACTTCGTGGTCACCCCTCCACTTT

V gene: TRBV6-1
D gene: NA
clone size: NA
J gene: TRBJ2-4
CDR3 protein: CASSPSQTGFQYF
CDR3 DNA: TGTGCCAGCAGTCCTTCCCAGACGGGGTTTCAGTACTTC

V gene: TRBV18
D gene: TRBD1
clone size: NA
J gene: TRBJ1-1
CDR3 protein: CASSPVKLGGGAGAFF
CDR3 DNA: TGTGCCAGCTCACCAGTAAAGTTAGGAGGGGGCGCCGGGGCTTTCTTT

V gene: TRBV7-2
D gene: TRBD2
clone size: NA
J gene: TRBJ2-1
CDR3 protein: CASSLTGGASYNEQFF
CDR3 DNA: TGTGCCAGCAGCTTGACGGGAGGTGCCTCCTACAATGAGCAGTTCTTC

V gene: TRBV2
D gene: NA
clone size: few
J gene: TRBJ2-7
CDR3 protein: CASSERPRRQYF
CDR3 DNA: TGTGCCAGCAGTGAAAGGCCTAGGCGTCAGTACTTC

V gene: TRBV11-2
D gene: NA
clone size: NA
J gene: TRBJ2-1
CDR3 protein: CASTSLLEQFF
CDR3 DNA: TGTGCCAGCACCTCCTTACTTGAGCAGTTCTTC

V gene: TRBV4-1
D gene: NA
clone size: NA
J gene: TRBJ2-7
CDR3 protein: CASSHRVRGEQYF
CDR3 DNA: TGCGCCAGCAGCCACAGGGTCCGGGGGGAGCAGTACTTC

V gene: TRBV4-1
D gene: NA
clone size: NA
J gene: TRBJ1-5
CDR3 protein: CASSQDLLPTGQPQHF
CDR3 DNA: TGCGCCAGCAGCCAAGACTTGCTCCCTACGGGGCAGCCCCAGCATTTT

V gene: TRBV11-2
D gene: NA
clone size: few
J gene: TRBJ1-6
CDR3 protein: CASSLKFSAGRYNSPLHF
CDR3 DNA: TGTGCCAGCAGCTTGAAGTTCAGTGCCGGGAGATATAATTCACCCCTCCACTTT

V gene: TRBV5-1
D gene: TRBD1
clone size: NA
J gene: TRBJ2-7
CDR3 protein: CASSGWDRGYEQYF
CDR3 DNA: TGCGCCAGCAGCGGGTGGGACAGGGGCTACGAGCAGTACTTC

V gene: TRBV5-6
D gene: TRBD1
clone size: NA
J gene: TRBJ1-3
CDR3 protein: CASSLSPLTGRDTIYF
CDR3 DNA: TGTGCCAGCAGTCTTTCCCCTTTGACAGGGAGAGACACCATATATTTT

V gene: TRBV18
D gene: NA
clone size: NA
J gene: TRBJ1-5
CDR3 protein: CASSRGQSNQPQHF
CDR3 DNA: TGTGCCAGCTCGAGGGGCCAATCCAATCAGCCCCAGCATTTT

V gene: TRBV5-5
D gene: TRBD1
clone size: NA
J gene: TRBJ1-5
CDR3 protein: CASSLTGTVNQPQHF
CDR3 DNA: TGTGCCAGCAGCTTGACCGGGACAGTCAATCAGCCCCAGCATTTT

V gene: TRBV10-3
D gene: TRBD1
clone size: NA
J gene: TRBJ2-3
CDR3 protein: CAVKQGAGRDTQYF
CDR3 DNA: TGTGCCGTAAAACAGGGGGCTGGGAGGGATACGCAGTATTTT

V gene: TRBV12-5
D gene: TRBD2
clone size: NA
J gene: TRBJ2-7
CDR3 protein: CASGLLSGGAEQYF
CDR3 DNA: TGTGCTAGTGGTTTGTTGTCGGGAGGGGCCGAGCAGTACTTC

V gene: TRBV14
D gene: NA
clone size: NA
J gene: TRBJ1-3
CDR3 protein: CASSAGITIYF
CDR3 DNA: TGTGCCAGCAGCGCGGGGATCACCATATATTTT

V gene: TRBV7-9
D gene: NA
clone size: NA
J gene: TRBJ2-5
CDR3 protein: CASSLRSGGRHKETQYF
CDR3 DNA: TGTGCCAGCAGCTTAAGGTCCGGGGGGCGGCATAAGGAGACCCAGTACTTC

V gene: TRBV2
D gene: TRBD1
clone size: NA
J gene: TRBJ1-1
CDR3 protein: CASRPFGTGGTEAFF
CDR3 DNA: TGTGCCAGCAGACCATTCGGGACAGGGGGCACTGAAGCTTTCTTT

V gene: TRBV14
D gene: NA
clone size: NA
J gene: TRBJ2-1
CDR3 protein: CASSQVRGNEQFF
CDR3 DNA: TGTGCCAGCAGCCAAGTGAGGGGCAATGAGCAGTTCTTC

V gene: TRBV18
D gene: NA
clone size: NA
J gene: TRBJ2-7
CDR3 protein: CASSPLGRVAYEQYF
CDR3 DNA: TGTGCCAGCTCACCACTCGGAAGGGTGGCATACGAGCAGTACTTC

V gene: TRBV5-6
D gene: NA
clone size: once
J gene: TRBJ1-3
CDR3 protein: CASSLGGTGNTIYF
CDR3 DNA: TGTGCCAGCAGCTTGGGAGGGACTGGAAACACCATATATTTT

V gene: TRBV5-1
D gene: NA
clone size: once
J gene: TRBJ1-1
CDR3 protein: CASRPWTELNTEAFF
CDR3 DNA: TGCGCCAGCAGGCCATGGACGGAGCTGAACACTGAAGCTTTCTTT

V gene: TRBV10-2
D gene: TRBD2
clone size: NA
J gene: TRBJ2-3
CDR3 protein: CASKAWTSGRVADTQYF
CDR3 DNA: TGCGCCAGCAAAGCCTGGACTAGCGGGAGGGTGGCAGATACGCAGTATTTT

V gene: TRBV5-4
D gene: TRBD1
clone size: NA
J gene: TRBJ1-3
CDR3 protein: CASSLGRGDRGRSGNTIYF
CDR3 DNA: TGTGCCAGCAGCTTGGGACGAGGGGACAGGGGGAGATCTGGAAACACCATATATTTT

V gene: TRBV4-1
D gene: NA
clone size: NA
J gene: TRBJ1-1
CDR3 protein: CASSLQVRLRLEDTEAFF
CDR3 DNA: TGCGCCAGCAGCCTACAAGTCCGTCTTCGTTTGGAAGACACTGAAGCTTTCTTT

V gene: TRBV7-8
D gene: NA
clone size: NA
J gene: TRBJ1-2
CDR3 protein: CASSPRAYQEVYGYTF
CDR3 DNA: TGTGCCAGCAGCCCAAGGGCGTACCAAGAAGTCTATGGCTACACCTTC

V gene: TRBV11-2
D gene: NA
clone size: once
J gene: TRBJ1-1
CDR3 protein: CASSLAGLGRSNTEAFF
CDR3 DNA: TGTGCCAGCAGCTTAGCAGGTTTGGGCAGATCCAACACTGAAGCTTTCTTT

V gene: TRBV29-1
D gene: TRBD1
clone size: NA
J gene: TRBJ1-3
CDR3 protein: CSVNQGGFSGNTIYF
CDR3 DNA: TGCAGCGTTAACCAGGGGGGCTTCTCTGGAAACACCATATATTTT

V gene: TRBV7-9
D gene: TRBD2
clone size: NA
J gene: TRBJ2-1
CDR3 protein: CASSPPPGASGNYNEQFF
CDR3 DNA: TGTGCCAGCAGCCCACCACCTGGGGCTAGCGGGAACTACAATGAGCAGTTCTTC

V gene: TRBV28
D gene: TRBD1
clone size: NA
J gene: TRBJ1-5
CDR3 protein: CASSQGGGGQPQHF
CDR3 DNA: TGTGCCAGCAGCCAAGGAGGGGGCGGACAGCCCCAGCATTTT

V gene: TRBV5-1
D gene: NA
clone size: NA
J gene: TRBJ2-1
CDR3 protein: CASSLWGVDEQFF
CDR3 DNA: TGCGCCAGCAGCTTGTGGGGAGTCGATGAGCAGTTCTTC

V gene: TRBV5-6
D gene: NA
clone size: once
J gene: TRBJ1-2
CDR3 protein: CASSPARAYGYTF
CDR3 DNA: TGTGCTAGCAGCCCAGCTAGGGCCTATGGCTACACCTTC

V gene: TRBV18
D gene: NA
clone size: NA
J gene: TRBJ1-1
CDR3 protein: CASSPSYTEAFF
CDR3 DNA: TGTGCCAGCTCACCAAGTTACACTGAAGCTTTCTTT

V gene: TRBV11-2
D gene: NA
clone size: NA
J gene: TRBJ1-5
CDR3 protein: CASSLNSHSNQPQHF
CDR3 DNA: TGTGCCAGCAGCTTAAATAGTCATAGCAATCAGCCCCAGCATTTT

V gene: TRBV7-2
D gene: NA
clone size: NA
J gene: TRBJ1-3
CDR3 protein: CASSFKGGNTIYF
CDR3 DNA: TGTGCCAGCAGTTTTAAAGGGGGAAACACCATATATTTT

V gene: TRBV7-6
D gene: TRBD1
clone size: NA
J gene: TRBJ1-1
CDR3 protein: CASSSIQGVTEAFF
CDR3 DNA: TGTGCCAGCAGCTCCATTCAGGGGGTAACTGAAGCTTTCTTT

V gene: TRBV13
D gene: TRBD1
clone size: NA
J gene: TRBJ1-2
CDR3 protein: CASRLGQANYGYTF
CDR3 DNA: TGTGCCAGCAGGTTGGGACAGGCTAACTATGGCTACACCTTC

V gene: TRBV7-2
D gene: TRBD2
clone size: NA
J gene: TRBJ2-1
CDR3 protein: CASSQSGTGQNEQFF
CDR3 DNA: TGTGCCAGCAGCCAAAGCGGGACGGGGCAAAATGAGCAGTTCTTC

V gene: TRBV10-2
D gene: NA
clone size: NA
J gene: TRBJ2-6
CDR3 protein: CASSEQVLANVLTF
CDR3 DNA: TGCGCCAGCAGTGAGCAGGTCCTGGCCAACGTCCTGACTTTC

V gene: TRBV19
D gene: TRBD1
clone size: NA
J gene: TRBJ1-1
CDR3 protein: CASSRGLSANTEAFF
CDR3 DNA: TGTGCCAGTAGCAGGGGGTTGTCAGCGAACACTGAAGCTTTCTTT

V gene: TRBV4-1
D gene: TRBD2
clone size: NA
J gene: TRBJ2-5
CDR3 protein: CASSVRVAGVQETQYF
CDR3 DNA: TGCGCCAGCAGCGTCCGAGTAGCGGGGGTCCAAGAGACCCAGTACTTC